This TCR beta chain was identified in a study of blood T cell repertoires in COVID-19. Looking at the study overall: Sites in the United States, Italy and Spain provided acute and convalescent COVID-19 samples.

Assay: immunoSEQ multiplex PCR; the TCRdb copy retains only in-frame clones and omits some. The sample contains more than 150,000 clones, approximately 87% of which appear only once. This clone is a singleton in its sample. CDR3 length: 15 amino acids. The germline CDR1 and CDR2 sequences are SGHTA and FQGTGA. Germline trimming cut 5 bases from V and 9 bases from J; bases unmatched to any gene: 13. Sequences were obtained from peripheral blood. The chain uses TRBV7-3 and TRBJ2-1; 7 bases are a match to TRBD1. The clonotype originates from a woman between 18 and 30 years old who had recovered from COVID-19. The CDR3 DNA is TGTGCCAGCAGCCCAAGCCGTTTGACAGGGACTGAGCAGTTCTTC. Translation: CASSPSRLTGTEQFF.